The present entry profiles one T cell receptor (beta chain) with its context. This record comes from a study of blood T cell repertoires in COVID-19. V was clipped by 1 base and J by 0 bases, with 9 bases between them. CDR1 and CDR2 (germline): LGHDT, YNNKEL (reference sequence). The length of the CDR3 is 16 residues. Original methodology: Amplification of reference gene primers provided the estimated nucleated cell counts. Produced via immunoSEQ multiplex PCR; TCRdb's table is partial and in-frame only. The DNA gave D and trimming, while V, J and clone size come from that table. The sample has about 40,000 clones; over 75% are singletons.

This sequence was found in a human donor in a cohort sampled during active or convalescent COVID-19. The donor label of this sample is uncertain. The chain couples TRBV3-1 (or the pseudogene TRBV3-2) to TRBJ2-2; D ambiguous. The sequencing input was peripheral blood. For the CDR3, the DNA is TGTGCCAGCAGCCAAGCCGTAAGAGCGAACACCGGGGAGCTGTTTTTT. This translates into CASSQAVRANTGELFF.